This T cell receptor beta chain was sequenced in a study of cytomegalovirus exposure and HLA in healthy donors. Study-level information: Among the 300 to 400 donors who were genotyped, about 80% fell in the genetic ancestry cluster that is associated with self-reported Caucasian donors. Study-wide results and limits: Excluded were some V segments that proved indistinguishable, including TRBV6-2 and TRBV6-3. When analyzed later, the rates of TCR association showed variation by HLA locus, with DRB1 the most and HLA-C the fewest.

Germline assignment: CDR1 SNHLY and CDR2 FYNNEI. With V trimmed by 7 bases and J by 7 bases, 5 bases remained unmatched. The CDR3 contains 14 residues. The PCR was carried out with 60 Vbeta primers and 13 Jbeta primers. Sequencing was performed with immunoSEQ multiplex PCR; in TCRdb, only in-frame clones are kept and a portion is missing. The sample carries around 120,000 clones, approximately 79% recorded once. Sampled while nominally healthy, donors likely had unrecorded immune exposures. With regard to this clone: What it binds is unknown.

The J gene is TRBJ2-1, the V gene TRBV2; the match to TRBD2 covers 12 bases. The sample was PBMCs. The TCR comes from a woman in her forties in good health and CMV-seronegative. The CDR3 spells CASIGGTSGNEQFF. DNA of the CDR3: TGTGCCAGCATCGGCGGGACTAGCGGGAATGAGCAGTTCTTC.